The 10 T cell receptor beta chains below were found in one sample sequenced in a study of cytomegalovirus exposure and HLA in healthy donors. The primer mix had 60 Vbeta and 13 Jbeta primers. The assay was immunoSEQ multiplex PCR, and TCRdb's table has in-frame clones only and misses some. The sample records around 110,000 clones, approximately 79% being singletons. Sample: PBMCs. The receptors derive from a man aged 60 to 75 in good health and CMV-seronegative.

This clone has just one count. The gene calls are TRBV18 and TRBJ1-2, with TRBD1 matching over 8 bases. CDR3 length: 14 residues. Trimming cost V 1 base and J 4 bases; bases outside gene matches: 2. Germline CDR1 KGHSH, CDR2 LQKENI. CDR3 residues: CASSPRDRIYGYTF. The CDR3 nucleotides read TGTGCCAGCTCACCACGGGACAGGATCTATGGCTACACCTTC.

The chain carries TRBV6-5 and TRBJ2-2; D unresolved. V dropped 6 bases and J dropped 5 bases, with 7 bases sitting between them. Per germline, CDR1 MNHEY and CDR2 SVGAGI. The CDR3 has 12 amino acids. CDR3 coding DNA: TGTGCCAGCAGCTACCAGACCGGGGAGCTGTTTTTT. It is translated as CASSYQTGELFF.

The sample holds one count of this clone. The chain has TRBV29-1 and TRBJ2-3; TRBD2 matches at 10 bases. The germline V gene encodes CDR1 SQVTM and CDR2 ANQGSEA. J gave up 2 bases and V 6 bases, and 5 bases lay outside the gene matches. This CDR3 contains 14 residues. In DNA form, the CDR3 reads TGCAGCGTCCTAGCGGGGGCTACCACAGATACGCAGTATTTT. Its translation: CSVLAGATTDTQYF.

The DNA of the CDR3 is TGTGCCAGCAGCTGGGGACAGGAGGCTGGCTACACCTTC. It translates to CASSWGQEAGYTF. This chain links TRBV7-2 with TRBJ1-2; 8 bases are a match to TRBD1. The V gene's germline CDR1 is SGHTA and CDR2 FQGNSA. This CDR3 spans 13 amino acids. The trim removed 4 bases at V and 7 bases at J, leaving 5 bases unmatched.

This sequence joins TRBV7-9 and TRBJ1-1; D perhaps matches TRBD1 (6 bases). V was cut by 5 bases and J by 3 bases, with 13 bases left in between. The CDR3 length is 14 residues. Germline V gives CDR1 SEHNR, CDR2 FQNEAQ (reference sequence). In nucleotides, the CDR3 is TGTGCCAGCAGCAATACAGGGTTGGACACTGAAGCTTTCTTT. Its translation is CASSNTGLDTEAFF. The full variable domain, in which reference TRBV7-9 and TRBJ1-1 provide the parts outside the CDR3, is DTGVSQNPRHKITKRGQNVTFRCDPISEHNRLYWYRQTLGQGPEFLTYFQNEAQLEKSRLLSDRFSAERPKGSFSTLEIQRTEQGDSAMYLCASSNTGLDTEAFFGQGTRLTVV.

The chain is built from TRBV27 and TRBJ1-5; 7 nucleotides agree with TRBD1. Germline V gene sequence: CDR1 MNHEY, CDR2 SMNVEV (reference sequence). CDR3 length: 15 residues. The V and J ends lost 5 bases and 9 bases, in that order; junction bases with no gene match: 13. CDR3 DNA: TGTGCCAGCAGTCCCAAGGGGACAGCCCAAGGGCCCCAGCATTTT. As protein: CASSPKGTAQGPQHF.

V usage is TRBV29-1 and J usage is TRBJ2-1, with D hard to call. V was shortened by 4 bases and J by 10 bases, with 11 bases between the two germline ends. The CDR3 contains 11 residues. Per the germline V gene, CDR1 is SQVTM and CDR2 is ANQGSEA. CDR3: CSVVSSGEQFF. The CDR3 DNA reads as TGCAGCGTTGTGTCGTCCGGGGAGCAGTTCTTC.

This chain links TRBV18 with TRBJ2-2; D unclear. Germline loops: CDR1 KGHSH, CDR2 LQKENI. The CDR3 runs to 15 residues. V lost 1 base and J lost 6, with 12 bases in between. The DNA for the CDR3 is TGTGCCAGCTCACCACGTACGGGTGAGGCCGGGGAGCTGTTTTTT. Translation: CASSPRTGEAGELFF.

This chain connects TRBV7-2 to TRBJ2-3; D remains unclear. This CDR3 spans 12 amino acids. Germline CDR1 SGHTA, CDR2 FQGNSA. With 5 bases removed from V and 3 bases from J, the gap between germline ends came to 6 bases. CDR3: CASSLPTDTQYF. The CDR3, as DNA: TGTGCCAGCAGCCTTCCGACAGATACGCAGTATTTT.

This clone was counted once. The rearrangement uses TRBV18 and TRBJ2-5; TRBD2 matches at 10 bases. V dropped 2 bases and J dropped 4; count of bases not matched to a gene: 7. Germline V gene lookup returns CDR1 KGHSH and CDR2 LQKENI. The CDR3 covers 16 residues. The CDR3: CASSPELAGVTETQYF. The CDR3 nucleotides are TGTGCCAGCTCACCAGAGCTAGCGGGGGTGACAGAGACCCAGTACTTC.